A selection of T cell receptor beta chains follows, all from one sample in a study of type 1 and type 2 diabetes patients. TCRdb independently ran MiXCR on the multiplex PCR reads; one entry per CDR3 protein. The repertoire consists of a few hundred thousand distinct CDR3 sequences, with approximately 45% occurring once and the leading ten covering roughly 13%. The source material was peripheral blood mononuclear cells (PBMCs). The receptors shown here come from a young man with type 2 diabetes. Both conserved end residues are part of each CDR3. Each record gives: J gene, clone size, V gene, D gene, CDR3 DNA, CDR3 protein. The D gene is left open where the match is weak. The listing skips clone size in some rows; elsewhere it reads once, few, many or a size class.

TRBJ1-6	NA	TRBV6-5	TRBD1	TGTGCCAGCAGTTATTCAGGGGGAAATTCACCCCTCCACTTT	CASSYSGGNSPLHF
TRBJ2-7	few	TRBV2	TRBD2	TGTGCCAGCCACGAGGGGACTAGCGGGAGCCACCAGTACTTC	CASHEGTSGSHQYF
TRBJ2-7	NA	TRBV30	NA	TGTGCCGGAGGACGTTCGCTAGCTGACATTTCCTACGAGCAGTACTTC	CAGGRSLADISYEQYF
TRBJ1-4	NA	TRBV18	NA	TGTGCCAGCTCACCACAGTTAGGGGATGAAAAACTGTTTTTT	CASSPQLGDEKLFF
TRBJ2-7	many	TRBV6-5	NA	TGTGCCAGCAGTTACAGGGAACCCTACGAGCAGTACTTC	CASSYREPYEQYF
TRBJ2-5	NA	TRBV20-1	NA	TGCAGTGCCAAGGGGGGGGGGGAGACCCAGTACTTC	CSAKGGGETQYF
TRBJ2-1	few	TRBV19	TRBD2	TGTGCCAGTACCGACTTTGGCGGGAGCTCCTACAATGAGCAGTTCTTC	CASTDFGGSSYNEQFF
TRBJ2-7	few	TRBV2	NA	TGTGCCAGCAGATTTGGGGAATGGGAGCAGTACTTC	CASRFGEWEQYF
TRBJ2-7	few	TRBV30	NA	TGTGCCTTCCAGACAGTCTCCTACGAGCAGTACTTC	CAFQTVSYEQYF
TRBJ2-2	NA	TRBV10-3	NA	TGTGCCATCAGTGAGTCTTTGGTATCCACCGGGGAGCTGTTTTTT	CAISESLVSTGELFF
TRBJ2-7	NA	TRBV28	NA	TGTGCCAGCAGTTGGGCAGGGGCCGTAACCTACGAGCAGTACTTC	CASSWAGAVTYEQYF
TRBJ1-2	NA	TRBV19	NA	TGTGCCAGTAGTATCGCAGTAAGCTATGGCTACACCTTC	CASSIAVSYGYTF
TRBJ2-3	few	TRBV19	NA	TGTGCCAGTAGTAGTCGACAGGACCTAGATACGCAGTATTTT	CASSSRQDLDTQYF
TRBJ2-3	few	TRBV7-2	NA	TGTGCCAGCAGCTTAGTGGCGGGGGCCGGTGCAGATACGCAGTATTTT	CASSLVAGAGADTQYF
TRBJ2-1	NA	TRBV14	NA	TGTGCCAGCAGCCAGCAGGGCACTGAGCAGTTCTTC	CASSQQGTEQFF
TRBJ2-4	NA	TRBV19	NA	TGTGCCAGTAGTATTTTGGAGGGGGAAAACATTCAGTACTTC	CASSILEGENIQYF
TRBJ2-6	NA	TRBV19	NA	TGTGCCAGTAGCCCCACCTTAACGCAGGGGGCCAACGTCCTGACTTTC	CASSPTLTQGANVLTF
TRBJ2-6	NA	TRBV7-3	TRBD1	TGTGCCAGCAGCCACGGACAGGGGAGGTTCCTGACTTTC	CASSHGQGRFLTF
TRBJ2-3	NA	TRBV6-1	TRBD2	TGTGCCAGCAGTGAATGGAGACTAGCCCCCGATACGCAGTATTTT	CASSEWRLAPDTQYF
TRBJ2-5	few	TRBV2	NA	TGTGCCAGCAGTGTTATTTGGGAGATAGAGACCCAGTACTTC	CASSVIWEIETQYF
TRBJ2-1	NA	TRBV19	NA	TGTGCCAGCAGCTTAGGGGCCGGGGTCGATGAGCAGTTCTTC	CASSLGAGVDEQFF
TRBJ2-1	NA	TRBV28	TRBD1	TGTGCCAGCAGTTGGCCCCGACAGGGGATTGAAAATGAGCAGTTCTTC	CASSWPRQGIENEQFF
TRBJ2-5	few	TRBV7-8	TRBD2	TGTGCCAGCAAGGCGGTAGCGGGGGGGCGGGAGACCCAGTACTTC	CASKAVAGGRETQYF
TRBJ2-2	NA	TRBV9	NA	TGTGCCAGCAGCGGTCAGGACACCGGGGAGCTGTTTTTT	CASSGQDTGELFF
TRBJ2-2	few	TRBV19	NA	TGTGCCAGTACGGGTACGAACACCGGGGAGCTGTTTTTT	CASTGTNTGELFF
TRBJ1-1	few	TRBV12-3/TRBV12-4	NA	TGTGCCAGCAGTTTCTCTTTCGGGAACACTGAAGCTTTCTTT	CASSFSFGNTEAFF
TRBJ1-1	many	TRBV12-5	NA	TGTGCTAGTGGTTTGCGGGGAGGGACTGAAGCTTTCTTT	CASGLRGGTEAFF
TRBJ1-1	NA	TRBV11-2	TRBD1	TGTGCCAGCAGCCGACTTACAGGGGCCCGATTGTCCCGAAAAGCTTTCTTT	CASSRLTGARLSRKAFF
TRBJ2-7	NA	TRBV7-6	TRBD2	TGTGCCAGCAGCTTAGTATCCGCTAGCGGGGGCCCGGGTTACTACGAGCAGTACTTC	CASSLVSASGGPGYYEQYF
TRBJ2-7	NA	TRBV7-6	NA	TGTGCCAGCAGCTTAGGGAGTGCGGACTACGAGCAGTACTTC	CASSLGSADYEQYF
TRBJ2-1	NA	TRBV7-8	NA	TGTGCCAGCAGCCCTAGAGGGGGGCGCTGGGGCAATGAGCAGTTCTTC	CASSPRGGRWGNEQFF
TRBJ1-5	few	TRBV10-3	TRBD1	TGTGCCATCAGTGAGGGGACAGGGGCTTATCAGCCCCAGCATTTT	CAISEGTGAYQPQHF
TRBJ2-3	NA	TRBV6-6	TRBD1	TGTGCCAGCAGTGACAGGGATACCACAGATACGCAGTATTTT	CASSDRDTTDTQYF
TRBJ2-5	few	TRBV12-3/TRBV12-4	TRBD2	TGTGCCAGCAGTTTTAGCGGGGGTAAAGAGACCCAGTACTTC	CASSFSGGKETQYF
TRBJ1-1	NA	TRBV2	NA	TGTGCCAGCAGCGTAGATATAGGGGTGGTCACTGAAGCTTTCTTT	CASSVDIGVVTEAFF
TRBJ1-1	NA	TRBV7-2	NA	TGTGCCACCAGCAGAGATGGGACGATGCGGAACACTGAAGCTTTCTTT	CATSRDGTMRNTEAFF
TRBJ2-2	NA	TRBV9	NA	TGTGCCAGCAGCGTTAGGGGGGCCAACACCGGGGAGCTGTTTTTT	CASSVRGANTGELFF
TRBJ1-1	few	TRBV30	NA	TGTGCCTGGAGTCTTATGAGGGGGAACACTGAAGCTTTCTTT	CAWSLMRGNTEAFF
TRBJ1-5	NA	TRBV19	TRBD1	TGTGCCAGTAGTAGGTGGACAGGGTATCAGCCCCAGCATTTT	CASSRWTGYQPQHF
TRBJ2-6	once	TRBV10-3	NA	TGTGCCATCAGCGGCAAGGGCTCTGGGGCCAACGTCCTGACTTTC	CAISGKGSGANVLTF
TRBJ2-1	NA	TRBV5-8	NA	TGTGCCAGCAGCTTGATTGTAGATGAGCAGTTCTTC	CASSLIVDEQFF
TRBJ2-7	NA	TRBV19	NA	TGTGCCATTAGTAGGGGGTCCTACGAGCAGTACTTC	CAISRGSYEQYF
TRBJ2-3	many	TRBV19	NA	TGTGCCAGTAGTGAAAGGTCAGGGTACGGCACAGATACGCAGTATTTT	CASSERSGYGTDTQYF
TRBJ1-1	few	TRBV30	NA	TGTGCCTGGAGTGTAGCGGGGAACACTGAAGCTTTCTTT	CAWSVAGNTEAFF